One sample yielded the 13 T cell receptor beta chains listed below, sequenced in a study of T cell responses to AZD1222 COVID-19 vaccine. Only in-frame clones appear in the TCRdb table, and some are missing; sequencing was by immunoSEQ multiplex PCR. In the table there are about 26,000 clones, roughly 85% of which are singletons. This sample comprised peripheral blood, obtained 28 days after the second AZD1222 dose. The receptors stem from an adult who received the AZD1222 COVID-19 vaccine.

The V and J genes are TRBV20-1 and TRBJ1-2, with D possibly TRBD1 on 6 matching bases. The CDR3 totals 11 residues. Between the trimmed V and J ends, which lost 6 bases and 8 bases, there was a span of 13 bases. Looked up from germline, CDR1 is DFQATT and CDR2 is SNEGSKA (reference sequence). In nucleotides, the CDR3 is TGCAGTGCCCTGGGGGCCGGGGGCTACACCTTC. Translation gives CSALGAGGYTF.

The CDR3 DNA is TGTGCCAGTAGTGCGACGGGTGGCACTGAAGCTTTCTTT. Its translation is CASSATGGTEAFF. The chain uses TRBV19 and TRBJ1-1; D is ambiguous. The CDR3 has 13 residues. V lost 5 bases and J lost 4, with 11 bases in between. Germline V gives CDR1 LNHDA, CDR2 SQIVND (reference sequence).

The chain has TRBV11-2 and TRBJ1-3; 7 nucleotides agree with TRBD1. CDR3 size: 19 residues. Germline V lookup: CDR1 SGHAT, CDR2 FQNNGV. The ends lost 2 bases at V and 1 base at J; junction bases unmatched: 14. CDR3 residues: CASSLYFVGQFFSGNTIYF. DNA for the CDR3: TGTGCCAGCAGCTTATATTTTGTGGGACAGTTTTTTTCTGGAAACACCATATATTTT.

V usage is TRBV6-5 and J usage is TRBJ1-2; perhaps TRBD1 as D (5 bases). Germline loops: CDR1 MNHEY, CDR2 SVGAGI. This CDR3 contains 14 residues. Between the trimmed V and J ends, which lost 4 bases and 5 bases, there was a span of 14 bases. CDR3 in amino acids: CASSWGGGSYGYTF. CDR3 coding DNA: TGTGCCAGCAGTTGGGGCGGGGGGAGTTATGGCTACACCTTC.

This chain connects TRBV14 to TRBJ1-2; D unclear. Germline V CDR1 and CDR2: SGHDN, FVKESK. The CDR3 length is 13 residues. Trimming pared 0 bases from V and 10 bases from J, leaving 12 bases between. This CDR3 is CASSQDWGGHYTF. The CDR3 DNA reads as TGTGCCAGCAGCCAAGATTGGGGAGGGCACTACACCTTC.

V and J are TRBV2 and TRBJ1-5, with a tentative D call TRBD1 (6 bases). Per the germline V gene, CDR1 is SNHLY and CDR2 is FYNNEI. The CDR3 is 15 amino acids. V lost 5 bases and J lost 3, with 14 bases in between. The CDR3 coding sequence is TGTGCCAGCAGTTTACAGGCAGGGGTCAATCAGCCCCAGCATTTT. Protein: CASSLQAGVNQPQHF.

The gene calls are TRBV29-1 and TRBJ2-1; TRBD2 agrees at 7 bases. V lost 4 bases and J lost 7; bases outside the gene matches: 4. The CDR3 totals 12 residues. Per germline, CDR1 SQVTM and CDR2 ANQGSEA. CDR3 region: CSVGREGNEQFF. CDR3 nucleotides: TGCAGCGTTGGCAGGGAGGGGAATGAGCAGTTCTTC.

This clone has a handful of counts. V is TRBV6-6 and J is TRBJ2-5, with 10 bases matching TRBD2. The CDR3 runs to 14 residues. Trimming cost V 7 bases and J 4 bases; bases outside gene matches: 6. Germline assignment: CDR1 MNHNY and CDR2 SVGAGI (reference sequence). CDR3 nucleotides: TGTGCCAGCAAAAAAGCGGGGGGGCCAGAGACCCAGTACTTC. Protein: CASKKAGGPETQYF.

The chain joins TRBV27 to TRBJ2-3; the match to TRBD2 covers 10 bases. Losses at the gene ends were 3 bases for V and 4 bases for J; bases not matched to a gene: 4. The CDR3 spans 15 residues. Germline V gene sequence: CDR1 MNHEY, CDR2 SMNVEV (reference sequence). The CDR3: CASSFSGGPADTQYF. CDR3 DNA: TGTGCCAGCAGTTTTAGCGGGGGGCCCGCAGATACGCAGTATTTT.

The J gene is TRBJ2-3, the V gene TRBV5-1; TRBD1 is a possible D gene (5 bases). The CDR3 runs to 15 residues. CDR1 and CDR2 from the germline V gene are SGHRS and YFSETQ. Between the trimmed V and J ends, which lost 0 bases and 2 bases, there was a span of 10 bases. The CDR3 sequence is CASSLGFRDTDTQYF. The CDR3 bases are TGCGCCAGCAGCTTGGGATTCAGGGACACAGATACGCAGTATTTT. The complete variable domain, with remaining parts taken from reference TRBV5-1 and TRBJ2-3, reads KAGVTQTPRYLIKTRGQQVTLSCSPISGHRSVSWYQQTPGQGLQFLFEYFSETQRNKGNFPGRFSGRQFSNSRSEMNVSTLELGDSALYLCASSLGFRDTDTQYFGPGTRLTVL.

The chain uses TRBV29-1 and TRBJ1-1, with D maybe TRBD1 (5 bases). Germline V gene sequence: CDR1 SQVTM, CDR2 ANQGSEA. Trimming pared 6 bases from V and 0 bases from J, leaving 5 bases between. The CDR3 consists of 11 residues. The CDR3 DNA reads TGCAGCGTGACAGTGAACACTGAAGCTTTCTTT. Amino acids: CSVTVNTEAFF.

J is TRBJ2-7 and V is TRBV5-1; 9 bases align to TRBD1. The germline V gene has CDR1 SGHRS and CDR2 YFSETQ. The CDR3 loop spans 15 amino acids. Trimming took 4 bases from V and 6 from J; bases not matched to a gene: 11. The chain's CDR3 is CASSEGQGTLGEQYF. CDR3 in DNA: TGCGCCAGCAGCGAAGGACAGGGGACCCTCGGCGAGCAGTACTTC.

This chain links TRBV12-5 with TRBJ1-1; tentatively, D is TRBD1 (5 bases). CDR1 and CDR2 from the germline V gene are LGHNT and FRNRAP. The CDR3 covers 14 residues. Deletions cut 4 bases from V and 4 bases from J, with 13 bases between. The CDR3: CASGWGESTTEAFF. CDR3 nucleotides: TGTGCTAGTGGTTGGGGGGAGTCGACCACTGAAGCTTTCTTT.